The T cell receptor (beta chain) described here comes from a study of blood T cell repertoires in COVID-19. For the study at large: Whether acute or convalescent, the COVID-19 samples came from the United States, Italy and Spain. T cells, B-cell-depleted T cells, or PBMCs supplied cDNA or gDNA.

Recruits, aged about 18 to 100 years, lived in 20 to 30 US areas. J was trimmed by 11 bases and V by 1 base; bases with no gene match: 6. Germline lookup yields CDR1 SGHDN and CDR2 FVKESK. The CDR3 has 14 residues. Profiled with immunoSEQ multiplex PCR; TCRdb holds only in-frame clones, not every one. This sample yields under 150,000 clones, of which 88% are seen a single time; more than 1% belongs to the top ten. Material for sequencing was PBMCs or T cells enriched from blood (not recorded which). The gene calls are TRBV14 and TRBJ2-1; 9 bases are shared with TRBD2. The sequence came from a woman in her 30s with acute COVID-19. The CDR3 DNA sequence: TGTGCCAGCAGCCAAGTCCCGACTAGCGGCAAGCAGTTCTTC. Residues: CASSQVPTSGKQFF.